These T cell receptor beta chains were read from a single sample in a study. One entry per CDR3 protein results from TCRdb running MiXCR on the RT-PCR reads. The sample lists about 680,000 distinct CDR3 sequences, 11% to 15% occurring once. Sequences were obtained from memory CD4+ T cells from blood. Receptors originate from a female donor in good health, serving as a healthy control. Each CDR3 is given with its conserved first and last residue. A D gene is named only where the DNA matches it firmly. Clone size, where shown, is once, few, many, or a class for clones that have expanded.

CDR3: CASSSTEDGYTF
DNA: TGTGCCAGCAGCTCTACAGAAGATGGCTACACCTTC
D: -
J: TRBJ1-2
V: TRBV7-3
size: -

CDR3: CASSLPHYNEQFF
DNA: TGTGCCAGCAGCTTGCCCCATTACAATGAGCAGTTCTTC
D: -
J: TRBJ2-1
V: TRBV5-5
size: many

CDR3: CASATAGGVEKLFF
DNA: TGTGCCAGCGCGACGGCAGGGGGTGTTGAAAAACTGTTTTTT
D: TRBD1
J: TRBJ1-4
V: TRBV3-1
size: once

CDR3: CASSAQGRGTEAFF
DNA: TGTGCCAGCAGCGCACAGGGGCGAGGGACTGAAGCTTTCTTT
D: TRBD1
J: TRBJ1-1
V: TRBV7-2
size: many

CDR3: CASSVTGPYNEQFF
DNA: TGCGCCAGCAGCGTGACAGGGCCTTACAATGAGCAGTTCTTC
D: TRBD1
J: TRBJ2-1
V: TRBV5-1
size: few

CDR3: CASSLDDPALGDF
DNA: TGTGCCAGCAGCTTGGACGACCCCGCGTTAGGGGACTTC
D: -
J: TRBJ2-5
V: TRBV7-9
size: many

CDR3: CASRGPYGYTF
DNA: TGTGCCAGCAGGGGACCCTATGGCTACACCTTC
D: -
J: TRBJ1-2
V: TRBV6-6
size: -

CDR3: CASSPRGGTEAFF
DNA: TGTGCCAGCTCACCAAGAGGGGGCACTGAAGCTTTCTTT
D: -
J: TRBJ1-1
V: TRBV18
size: many

CDR3: CASSSPTSGRGYEQFF
DNA: TGCGCCAGCAGCTCCCCGACTAGCGGGAGGGGGTATGAGCAGTTCTTC
D: TRBD2
J: TRBJ2-1
V: TRBV5-1
size: many

CDR3: CASSFSLIGQYF
DNA: TGTGCCAGCAGTTTCAGTCTTATAGGGCAGTATTTT
D: -
J: TRBJ2-3
V: TRBV12-3/TRBV12-4
size: few

CDR3: CASSFGGPGDEQYF
DNA: TGCGCCAGCAGCTTCGGGGGGCCAGGCGACGAGCAGTACTTC
D: -
J: TRBJ2-7
V: TRBV5-1
size: many

CDR3: CSATGLFANTGELFF
DNA: TGCAGTGCAACCGGACTGTTCGCGAACACCGGGGAGCTGTTTTTT
D: -
J: TRBJ2-2
V: TRBV20-1
size: many

CDR3: CASSPGTRYGYTF
DNA: TGTGCCAGCAGCCCAGGGACACGCTATGGCTACACCTTC
D: -
J: TRBJ1-2
V: TRBV7-9
size: many

CDR3: CASSLVASGTVEQFF
DNA: TGCGCCAGCAGCTTGGTAGCTAGCGGGACGGTTGAGCAGTTCTTC
D: TRBD2
J: TRBJ2-1
V: TRBV5-1
size: -

CDR3: CASSPSRGGSYNEQFF
DNA: TGTGCCAGCAGTCCTTCGCGGGGGGGGTCCTACAATGAGCAGTTCTTC
D: TRBD2
J: TRBJ2-1
V: TRBV7-2
size: -

CDR3: CASSLDGHEAFF
DNA: TGTGCCAGCAGCTTAGACGGACACGAAGCTTTCTTT
D: -
J: TRBJ1-1
V: TRBV11-3
size: -

CDR3: CASSPLIGENTEAFF
DNA: TGTGCTAGCAGCCCCCTAATCGGGGAGAACACTGAAGCTTTCTTT
D: -
J: TRBJ1-1
V: TRBV7-7
size: many

CDR3: CASSDSKQGIATNEKLFF
DNA: TGTGCCAGCAGTGACTCGAAACAGGGGATTGCAACTAATGAAAAACTGTTTTTT
D: TRBD1
J: TRBJ1-4
V: TRBV6-4
size: -

CDR3: CSARGWENTGELFF
DNA: TGCAGTGCTAGAGGGTGGGAGAACACCGGGGAGCTGTTTTTT
D: -
J: TRBJ2-2
V: TRBV20-1
size: -

CDR3: CASSGAREGNQPQHF
DNA: TGTGCCAGCAGTGGGGCCAGGGAGGGCAATCAGCCCCAGCATTTT
D: -
J: TRBJ1-5
V: TRBV2
size: -